One and the same sample provided the 16 T cell receptor beta chains below, sequenced in a study of identifying expanded T cells in peripheral blood (dated by TCRdb to between 2018 and 2021). The library was obtained by the immunoSEQ multiplex PCR assay. TCRdb took over this immuneACCESS table, retaining in-frame rearrangements with V and J assigned. Such tables are incomplete; in checked studies, under half of the missing clones stem from an unresolved V gene, and the remainder is unexplained. In this sample the table shows roughly 92,000 clones, 70% to 90% of which occur a single time. Of the sample, around 20% falls within the top ten clones. The sample was blood. These receptors originate from a person aged 18 to 75 in good health.

The chain joins TRBV6-6 to TRBJ2-7, with TRBD1 matching over 8 bases. Germline CDR1 is MNHNY and CDR2 is SVGAGI (reference sequence). With V trimmed by 6 bases and J by 1 base, 8 bases remained unmatched. The CDR3 extends over 15 amino acids. The CDR3 coding sequence is TGTGCCAGCAGATTCACCGGGACAGGATCCTACGAGCAGTACTTC. Amino acid sequence: CASRFTGTGSYEQYF.

The chain links TRBV7-2 to TRBJ2-3; 8 nucleotides align to TRBD2. The ends lost 7 bases at V and 1 base at J; junction bases unmatched: 13. There are 17 residues in the CDR3. Looked up from germline, CDR1 is SGHTA and CDR2 is FQGNSA. The CDR3 nucleotides are TGTGCCAGCACAAATTACAAACGGGGGGGCCGCACAGATACGCAGTATTTT. It yields the protein CASTNYKRGGRTDTQYF.

The chain recombines TRBV27 with TRBJ2-6; D possibly corresponds to TRBD1 (6 bases). V was trimmed by 6 bases and J by 5 bases, leaving 23 bases between them. This CDR3 comprises 18 residues. Germline-derived CDR1 and CDR2 are MNHEY and SMNVEV (reference sequence). The CDR3 sequence: CASRAAGTRLLRANVLTF. The CDR3 nucleotides read TGTGCCAGCAGGGCGGCAGGGACACGACTCTTGAGGGCCAACGTCCTGACTTTC. Looking up the rest from reference TRBV27 and TRBJ2-6 gives the full variable domain: EAQVTQNPRYLITVTGKKLTVTCSQNMNHEYMSWYRQDPGLGLRQIYYSMNVEVTDKGDVPEGYKVSRKEKRNFPLILESPSPNQTSLYFCASRAAGTRLLRANVLTFGAGSRLTVL.

The chain couples TRBV4-3 to TRBJ2-5, with D unclear. V lost 4 bases and J 5 bases, leaving 17 bases between the germline ends. The CDR3 sequence is 15 residues long. The germline V gene has CDR1 LGHNA and CDR2 YSLEER. The CDR3 coding sequence is TGCGCCAGCAGCCCGGTTCTTGGGTCTTGGGAGACCCAGTACTTC. Encoded protein: CASSPVLGSWETQYF.

The gene calls are TRBV19 and TRBJ1-3; D gene unclear. This CDR3 region has 16 residues. CDR1 and CDR2 from the germline V gene are LNHDA and SQIVND (reference sequence). Trimming took 5 bases from V and 1 from J, leaving 15 bases between them. As DNA, the CDR3 is TGTGCCAGTAGTCTACTTTTGAGTCCATCTGGAAACACCATATATTTT. Translated: CASSLLLSPSGNTIYF. The full variable domain, in which reference TRBV19 and TRBJ1-3 provide the parts outside the CDR3, is DGGITQSPKYLFRKEGQNVTLSCEQNLNHDAMYWYRQDPGQGLRLIYYSQIVNDFQKGDIAEGYSVSREKKESFPLTVTSAQKNPTAFYLCASSLLLSPSGNTIYFGEGSWLTVV.

The chain joins TRBV6-6 to TRBJ1-1; D not resolved. V lost 2 bases to trimming and J lost 6 bases, with 7 bases between them. Germline V gene data show CDR1 as MNHNY and CDR2 as SVGAGI (reference sequence). This CDR3 region has 12 residues. The CDR3 spells CASSYPTSEAFF. The CDR3 nucleotides are TGTGCCAGCAGTTACCCAACCTCTGAAGCTTTCTTT.

J is TRBJ1-6 and V is TRBV5-1; D not resolved. The CDR3 is 17 amino acids. Germline V lookup: CDR1 SGHRS, CDR2 YFSETQ. Trimming left V 4 bases short and J 2 bases short, with 16 bases between. CDR3 nucleotide sequence: TGCGCCAGCAGCCACTCGGAGTCCGGGGCCTATAATTCACCCCTCCACTTT. Its protein is CASSHSESGAYNSPLHF.

The chain carries TRBV7-9 and TRBJ2-3; 11 bases agree with TRBD1. The V segment lost 4 bases and the J segment 5 bases; nucleotides outside the gene matches: 5. The germline V gene encodes CDR1 SEHNR and CDR2 FQNEAQ (reference sequence). The CDR3 sequence is 15 residues long. The CDR3 region is CASSSWGTGGDTQYF. The CDR3 nucleotides are TGTGCCAGCAGCTCGTGGGGGACAGGGGGAGATACGCAGTATTTT.

This clone has a single count. The chain carries TRBV4-3 and TRBJ1-3, with 8 bases lining up with TRBD1. V shed 0 bases, J shed 2 bases, and the junction held 6 bases outside the gene matches. The V gene's germline CDR1 is LGHNA and CDR2 YSLEER. This CDR3 is built from 17 residues. The CDR3 spells CASSQEIQGAAGNTIYF. CDR3 DNA: TGCGCCAGCAGCCAAGAAATCCAGGGGGCGGCTGGAAACACCATATATTTT.

The chain has TRBV5-1 and TRBJ2-5; no clear D gene. The CDR3 sequence is 16 residues long. The V gene's germline CDR1 is SGHRS and CDR2 YFSETQ. Trimming removed 3 bases from V and 1 base from J, with 16 bases in between. CDR3: CASSYRPGRVQETQYF. CDR3 nucleotides: TGCGCCAGCAGCTATCGCCCCGGACGGGTCCAAGAGACCCAGTACTTC.

The genes are TRBV30 and TRBJ1-1; 7 nucleotides match TRBD1. The V gene's germline CDR1 is GTSNPN and CDR2 SVGIG (reference sequence). The ends lost 0 bases at V and 1 base at J; junction bases unmatched: 8. The CDR3 covers 16 residues. This chain's CDR3 is CAWSVGDRSWNTEAFF. The CDR3 bases are TGTGCCTGGAGTGTGGGGGACAGATCCTGGAACACTGAAGCTTTCTTT.

This clone was detected only once. The rearrangement links TRBV28 to TRBJ2-7, with 8 bases matching TRBD1. Germline CDR1 MDHEN, CDR2 SYDVKM. This CDR3 contains 15 residues. The ends lost 3 bases at V and 4 bases at J; junction bases unmatched: 8. CDR3 in DNA: TGTGCCAGCAGTTTGGGTAAGGACAGGGTATACGAGCAGTACTTC. It translates to CASSLGKDRVYEQYF.

The rearrangement joins TRBV5-5 to TRBJ2-2; a weak D match, TRBD1 (6 bases). This CDR3 contains 16 residues. V lost 0 bases and J lost 4, with 13 bases in between. Germline assignment: CDR1 SGHKS and CDR2 YYEKEE (reference sequence). The CDR3, as DNA: TGTGCCAGCAGCTTGGGCCCCCTCAGGGGCACCGGGGAGCTGTTTTTT. This codes for CASSLGPLRGTGELFF.

The rearrangement links TRBV5-1 to TRBJ2-3; D is unclear. Germline V gene sequence: CDR1 SGHRS, CDR2 YFSETQ. This CDR3 is 16 amino acids long. V lost 0 bases and J lost 2, with 13 bases in between. The CDR3 region is CASSLAASTFTDTQYF. For the CDR3, the DNA is TGCGCCAGCAGCTTGGCGGCCTCTACCTTCACAGATACGCAGTATTTT.

The J gene is TRBJ1-1, the V gene TRBV5-4; 11 positions match TRBD1. The length of the CDR3 is 13 residues. Germline trimming cut 9 bases from V and 5 bases from J; bases unmatched to any gene: 6. CDR1 SGHNT and CDR2 YYREEE come from the germline V gene (reference sequence). This chain's CDR3 is CATRTGGRTEAFF. The DNA of the CDR3 is TGTGCCACACGGACAGGGGGCAGGACTGAAGCTTTCTTT.

This clone was detected only a few times. The chain is built from TRBV2 and TRBJ1-6; the match to TRBD1 covers 10 bases. The CDR3 is 13 amino acids. Germline CDR1 reads SNHLY; CDR2 reads FYNNEI. V lost 9 bases and J lost 9; bases outside the gene matches: 5. This CDR3 is CARNRDRGSPLHF. The DNA for the CDR3 is TGTGCCAGGAACCGGGACAGGGGTTCACCCCTCCACTTT.